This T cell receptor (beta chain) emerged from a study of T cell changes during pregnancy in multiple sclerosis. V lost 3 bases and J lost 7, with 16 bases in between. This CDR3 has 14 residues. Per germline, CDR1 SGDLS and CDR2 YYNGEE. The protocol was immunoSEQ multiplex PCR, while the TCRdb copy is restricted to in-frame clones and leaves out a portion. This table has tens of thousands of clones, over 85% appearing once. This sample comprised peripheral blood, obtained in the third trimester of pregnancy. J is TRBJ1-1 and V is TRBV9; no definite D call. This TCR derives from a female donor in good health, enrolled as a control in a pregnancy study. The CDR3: CASSGLGNPDEAFF. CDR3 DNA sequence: TGTGCCAGCAGCGGTCTGGGCAACCCCGATGAAGCTTTCTTT.